This T cell receptor beta chain was found in a study of regulatory T cells in long-lasting Graves disease. Study-wide results and limits: Persistent disease preferred TRBV28, TRBJ1-2 and TRBJ2-5. Comparison showed that persistent patients shared more public clonotypes (about 2,600) than new patients (about 970).

Building the TCR beta libraries relied on iRepertoire HTBI primers, and CDR3 regions underwent Arm-PCR. TCRdb processed the multiplex PCR reads anew with MiXCR; each CDR3 protein has one entry. The top ten clones hold around 7% of a sample with hundreds of thousands of distinct CDR3 sequences, 20% to 25% of them seen once. The table lists this clonotype with many counts. What it recognizes is unknown. The CDR3 spans 15 residues. J gave up 0 bases and V 0 bases, and 1 base lay outside the gene matches. CDR1 is SGHTA, CDR2 FQGNSA, per germline. Time point described: persistent/refractory GD, antithyroid drugs over 5 years with positive TRAb. There was RNA extracted from PBMCs, and the TCR library was made from it. An endocrinology unit in Xi'an, China, supplied the patients.

This specimen was peripheral blood mononuclear cells (PBMCs), taken when the disease was refractory, from a patient treated with antithyroid drugs. The clonotype originates from a female donor with Graves disease. The J gene is TRBJ2-7, the V gene TRBV7-2; 8 bases fit TRBD2. The CDR3 DNA reads TGTGCCAGCAGCTTAGCGACTAGCGACTCCTACGAGCAGTACTTC. This encodes CASSLATSDSYEQYF.